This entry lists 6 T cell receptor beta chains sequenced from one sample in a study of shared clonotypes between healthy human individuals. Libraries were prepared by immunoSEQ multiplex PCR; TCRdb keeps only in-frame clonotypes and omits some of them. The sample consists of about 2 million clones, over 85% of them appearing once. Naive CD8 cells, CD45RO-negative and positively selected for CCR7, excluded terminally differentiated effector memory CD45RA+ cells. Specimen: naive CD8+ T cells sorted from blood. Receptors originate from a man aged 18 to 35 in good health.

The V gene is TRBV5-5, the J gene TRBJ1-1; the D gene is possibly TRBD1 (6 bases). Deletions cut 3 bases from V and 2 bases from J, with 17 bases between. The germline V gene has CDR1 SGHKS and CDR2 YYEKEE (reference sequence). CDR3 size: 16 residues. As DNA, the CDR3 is TGTGCCAGCAGCTGGCTAGACGGACAGCCAAACACTGAAGCTTTCTTT. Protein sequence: CASSWLDGQPNTEAFF.

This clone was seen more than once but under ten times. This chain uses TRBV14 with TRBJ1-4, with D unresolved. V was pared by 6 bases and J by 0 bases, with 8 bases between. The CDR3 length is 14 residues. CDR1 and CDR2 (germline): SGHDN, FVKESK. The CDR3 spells CASRSGATNEKLFF. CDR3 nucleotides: TGTGCCAGCAGGTCGGGAGCAACTAATGAAAAACTGTTTTTT. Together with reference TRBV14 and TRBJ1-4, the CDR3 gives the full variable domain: EAGVTQFPSHSVIEKGQTVTLRCDPISGHDNLYWYRRVMGKEIKFLLHFVKESKQDESGMPNNRFLAERTGGTYSTLKVQPAELEDSGVYFCASRSGATNEKLFFGSGTQLSVL.

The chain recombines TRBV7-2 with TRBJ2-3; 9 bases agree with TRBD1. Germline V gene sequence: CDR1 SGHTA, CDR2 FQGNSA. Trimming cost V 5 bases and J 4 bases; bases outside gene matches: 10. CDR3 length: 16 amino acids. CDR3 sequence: CASSTWDRVGADTQYF. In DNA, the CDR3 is TGTGCCAGCAGCACGTGGGACAGGGTGGGCGCAGATACGCAGTATTTT.

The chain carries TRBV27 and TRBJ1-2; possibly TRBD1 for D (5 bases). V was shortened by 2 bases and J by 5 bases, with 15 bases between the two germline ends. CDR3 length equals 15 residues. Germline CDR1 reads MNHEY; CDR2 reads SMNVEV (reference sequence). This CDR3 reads CASSLGGGGWYGYTF. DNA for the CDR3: TGTGCCAGCAGTTTAGGTGGCGGGGGTTGGTATGGCTACACCTTC.

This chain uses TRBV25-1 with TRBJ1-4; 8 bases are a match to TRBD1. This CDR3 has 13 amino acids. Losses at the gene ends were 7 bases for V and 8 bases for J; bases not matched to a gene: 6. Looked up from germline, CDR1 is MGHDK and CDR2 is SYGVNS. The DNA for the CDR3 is TGTGCCAGCACCTGGACAGGGCTAGAAAAACTGTTTTTT. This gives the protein CASTWTGLEKLFF.

As DNA, the CDR3 is TGTGCCAGCCTCATGTTGACAGATACGCAGTATTTT. Amino acid sequence: CASLMLTDTQYF. The chain combines TRBV7-9 with TRBJ2-3, with no clear D. CDR1 and CDR2 from the germline V gene are SEHNR and FQNEAQ (reference sequence). This CDR3 is built from 12 residues. Trimming cost V 8 bases and J 3 bases, with 9 bases left between them.